This T cell receptor (beta chain) comes out of a study of vaccination effects on CD4 cells after COVID-19. Study-wide background: Antigen-specific CD4+ T cells were expanded with viral peptide pools in the ViraFEST assay before sequencing. Cultivation was performed at roughly 2.2 million PBMC per well with roughly 10 IU/ml IL-2 and around 10 ug/ml peptides added. Sampling occurred a median 72 days post second dose, range 14 to 241.

The repertoire was sequenced with immunoSEQ multiplex PCR; TCRdb's copy has only in-frame clones and lacks some. Counted here are tens of thousands of clones, approximately 72% occurring once; the ten biggest clones make up under 8%. Trimming shortened V by 4 bases and J by 5 bases, and 14 bases separated the two germline ends. CDR3 length: 14 amino acids. Germline loops: CDR1 SNHLY, CDR2 FYNNEI. Cultured cells yielded isolated CD4+ T cells after 10 days. Documented for the person is a PCR-confirmed SARS-CoV-2 infection occurring between March and December 2020. Each person got two doses of an mRNA SARS-CoV-2 vaccine, BNT162b2 or mRNA-1273. Cultures had half their medium replaced with IL-2 medium on days 3 and 7. This clone has just a few counts. Its antigen remains unidentified.

The source of this sequence is a human donor who had a prior SARS-CoV-2 infection. The starting material was CD4+ T cells from PBMCs cultured without peptide, obtained after COVID-19 vaccination. The chain links TRBV2 to TRBJ2-5; D is perhaps TRBD2 (5 bases). The CDR3 region is CASSAAREWETQYF. As DNA, the CDR3 is TGTGCCAGCAGTGCTGCGAGGGAGTGGGAGACCCAGTACTTC. Full variable domain (remainder filled in from reference TRBV2 and TRBJ2-5): EPEVTQTPSHQVTQMGQEVILRCVPISNHLYFYWYRQILGQKVEFLVSFYNNEISEKSEIFDDQFSVERPDGSNFTLKIRSTKLEDSAMYFCASSAAREWETQYFGPGTRLLVL.